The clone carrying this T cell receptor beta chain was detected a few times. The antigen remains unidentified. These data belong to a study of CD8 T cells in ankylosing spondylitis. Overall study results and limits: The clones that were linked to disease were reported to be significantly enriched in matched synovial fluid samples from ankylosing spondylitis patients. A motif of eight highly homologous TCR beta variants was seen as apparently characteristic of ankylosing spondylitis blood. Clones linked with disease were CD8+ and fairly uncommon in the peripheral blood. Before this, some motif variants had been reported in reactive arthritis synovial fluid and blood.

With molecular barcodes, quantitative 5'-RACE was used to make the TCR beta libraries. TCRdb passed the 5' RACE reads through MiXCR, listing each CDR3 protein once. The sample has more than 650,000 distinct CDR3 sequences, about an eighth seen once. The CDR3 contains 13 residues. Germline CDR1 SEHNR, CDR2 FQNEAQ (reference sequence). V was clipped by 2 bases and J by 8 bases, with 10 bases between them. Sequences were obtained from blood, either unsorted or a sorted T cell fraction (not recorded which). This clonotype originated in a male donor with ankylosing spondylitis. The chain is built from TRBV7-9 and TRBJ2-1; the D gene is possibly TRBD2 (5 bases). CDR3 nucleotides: TGTGCCAGCAGCTTATTAGCGCCCCATGAGCAGTTCTTC. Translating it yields CASSLLAPHEQFF.